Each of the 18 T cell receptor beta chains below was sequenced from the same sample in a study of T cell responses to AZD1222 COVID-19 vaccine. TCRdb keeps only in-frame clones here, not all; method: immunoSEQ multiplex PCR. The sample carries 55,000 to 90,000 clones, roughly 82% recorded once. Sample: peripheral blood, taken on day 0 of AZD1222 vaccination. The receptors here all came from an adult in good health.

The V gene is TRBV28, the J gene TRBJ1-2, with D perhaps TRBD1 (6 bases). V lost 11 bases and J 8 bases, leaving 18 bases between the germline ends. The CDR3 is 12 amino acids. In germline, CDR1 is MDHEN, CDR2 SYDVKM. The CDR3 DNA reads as TGTGCCGGACTGGGCAGGGGTGCCGGCTACACCTTC. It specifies CAGLGRGAGYTF.

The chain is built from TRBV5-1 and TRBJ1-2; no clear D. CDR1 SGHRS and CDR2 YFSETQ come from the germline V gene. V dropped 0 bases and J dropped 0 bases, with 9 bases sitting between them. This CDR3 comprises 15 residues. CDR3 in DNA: TGCGCCAGCAGCTTGGGGCAGGCAGCTAACTATGGCTACACCTTC. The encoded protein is CASSLGQAANYGYTF.

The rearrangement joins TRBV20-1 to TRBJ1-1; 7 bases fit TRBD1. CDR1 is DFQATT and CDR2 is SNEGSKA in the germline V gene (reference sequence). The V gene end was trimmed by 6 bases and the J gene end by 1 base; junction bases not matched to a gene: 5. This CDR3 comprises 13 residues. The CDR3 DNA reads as TGCAGTGCGAGTGGACAGGCGAACACTGAAGCTTTCTTT. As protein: CSASGQANTEAFF.

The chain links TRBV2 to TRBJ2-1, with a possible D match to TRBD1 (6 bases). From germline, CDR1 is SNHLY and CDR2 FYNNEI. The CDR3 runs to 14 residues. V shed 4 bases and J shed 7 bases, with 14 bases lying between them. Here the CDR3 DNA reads TGTGCCAGCAGTGCTACAGGGTTACGAAATGAGCAGTTCTTC. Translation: CASSATGLRNEQFF.

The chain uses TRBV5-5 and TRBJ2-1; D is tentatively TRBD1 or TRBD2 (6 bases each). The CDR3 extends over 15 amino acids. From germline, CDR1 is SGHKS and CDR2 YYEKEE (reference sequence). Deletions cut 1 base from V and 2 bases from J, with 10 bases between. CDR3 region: CASSLMRGAYNEQFF. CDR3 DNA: TGTGCCAGCAGCTTGATGAGGGGGGCCTACAATGAGCAGTTCTTC.

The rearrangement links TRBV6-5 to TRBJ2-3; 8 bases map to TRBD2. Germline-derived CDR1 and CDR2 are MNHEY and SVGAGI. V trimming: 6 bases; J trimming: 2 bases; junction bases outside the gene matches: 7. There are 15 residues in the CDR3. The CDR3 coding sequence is TGTGCCAGCAGCCGGGGGGGCTGGGACACAGATACGCAGTATTTT. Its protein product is CASSRGGWDTDTQYF.

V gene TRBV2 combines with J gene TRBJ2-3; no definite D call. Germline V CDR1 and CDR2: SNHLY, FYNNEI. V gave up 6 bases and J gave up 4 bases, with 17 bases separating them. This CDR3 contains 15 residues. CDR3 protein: CASSERTWDADTQYF. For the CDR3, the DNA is TGTGCCAGCAGCGAACGCACATGGGATGCAGATACGCAGTATTTT.

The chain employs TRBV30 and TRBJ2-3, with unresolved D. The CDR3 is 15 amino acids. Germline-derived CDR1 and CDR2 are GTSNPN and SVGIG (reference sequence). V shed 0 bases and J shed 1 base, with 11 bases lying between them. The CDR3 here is CAWSVGAMGTDTQYF. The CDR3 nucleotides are TGTGCCTGGAGTGTCGGTGCAATGGGCACAGATACGCAGTATTTT.

CDR3 residues: CASTVSDPGANVLTF. CDR3 in DNA: TGCGCCAGCACCGTATCGGACCCTGGGGCCAACGTCCTGACTTTC. The chain combines TRBV5-1 with TRBJ2-6, with D hard to call. Trimming left V 6 bases short and J 2 bases short, with 12 bases between. Germline CDR1 SGHRS, CDR2 YFSETQ. This CDR3 region has 15 residues.

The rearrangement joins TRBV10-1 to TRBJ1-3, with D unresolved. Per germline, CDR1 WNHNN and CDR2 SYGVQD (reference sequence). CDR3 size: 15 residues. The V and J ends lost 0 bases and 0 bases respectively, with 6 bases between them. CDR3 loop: CASSESGSSGNTIYF. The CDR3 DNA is TGCGCCAGCAGTGAGTCGGGCAGCTCTGGAAACACCATATATTTT.

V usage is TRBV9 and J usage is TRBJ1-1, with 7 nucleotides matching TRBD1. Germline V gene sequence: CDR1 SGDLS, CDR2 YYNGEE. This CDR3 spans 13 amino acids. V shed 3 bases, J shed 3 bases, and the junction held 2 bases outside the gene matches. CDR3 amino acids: CASSAQGDTEAFF. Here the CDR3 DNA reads TGTGCCAGCAGCGCTCAGGGGGACACTGAAGCTTTCTTT.

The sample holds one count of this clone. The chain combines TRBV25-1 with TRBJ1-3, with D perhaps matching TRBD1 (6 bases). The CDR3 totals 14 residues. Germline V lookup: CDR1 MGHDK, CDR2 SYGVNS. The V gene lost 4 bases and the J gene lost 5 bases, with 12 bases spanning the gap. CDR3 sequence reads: CASSATGIRNTIYF. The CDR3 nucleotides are TGTGCCAGCAGTGCCACAGGGATAAGAAACACCATATATTTT.

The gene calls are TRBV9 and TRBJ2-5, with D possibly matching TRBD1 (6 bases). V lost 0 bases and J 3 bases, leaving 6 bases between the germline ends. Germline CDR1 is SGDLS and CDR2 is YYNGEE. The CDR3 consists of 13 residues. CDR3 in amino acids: CASSVGTEETQYF. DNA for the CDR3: TGTGCCAGCAGCGTAGGGACAGAAGAGACCCAGTACTTC.

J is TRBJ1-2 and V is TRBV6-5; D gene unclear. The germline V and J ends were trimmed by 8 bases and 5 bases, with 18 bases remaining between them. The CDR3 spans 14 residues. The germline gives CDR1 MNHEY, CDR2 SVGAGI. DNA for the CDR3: TGTGCCAGCCGAACGGAGTTTAAGGCTTATGGCTACACCTTC. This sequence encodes CASRTEFKAYGYTF.

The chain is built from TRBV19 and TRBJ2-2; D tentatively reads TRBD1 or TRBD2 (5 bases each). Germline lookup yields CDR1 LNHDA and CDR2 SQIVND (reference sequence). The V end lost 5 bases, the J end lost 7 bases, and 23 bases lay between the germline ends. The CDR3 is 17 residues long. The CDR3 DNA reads TGTGCCAGTAGTCCGGACTGGGGGACCTCGATGATCGGGGAGCTGTTTTTT. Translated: CASSPDWGTSMIGELFF.

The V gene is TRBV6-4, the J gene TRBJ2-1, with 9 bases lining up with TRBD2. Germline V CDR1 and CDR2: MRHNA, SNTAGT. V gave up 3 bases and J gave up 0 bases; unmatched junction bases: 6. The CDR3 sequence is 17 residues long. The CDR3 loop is CASSEGSGGSSYNEQFF. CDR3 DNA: TGTGCCAGCAGTGAGGGGAGCGGGGGGAGCTCCTACAATGAGCAGTTCTTC.

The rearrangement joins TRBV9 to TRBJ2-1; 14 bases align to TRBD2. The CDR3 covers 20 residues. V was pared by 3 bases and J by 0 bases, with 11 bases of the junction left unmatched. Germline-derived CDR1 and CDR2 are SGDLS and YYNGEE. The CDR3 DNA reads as TGTGCCAGCAGCGCACAGCCGGGACTAGCGGGGGCCTACTCCTACAATGAGCAGTTCTTC. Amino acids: CASSAQPGLAGAYSYNEQFF.

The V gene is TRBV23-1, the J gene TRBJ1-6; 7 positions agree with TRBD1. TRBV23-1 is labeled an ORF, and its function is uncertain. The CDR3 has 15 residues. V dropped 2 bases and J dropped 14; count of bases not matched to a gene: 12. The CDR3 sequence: CASSQPGTEQFTLHF. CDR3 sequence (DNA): TGCGCCAGCAGTCAACCCGGGACAGAACAATTCACCCTCCACTTT.